This T cell receptor (beta chain) emerged from a study of patients and donors after allogeneic stem cell transplantation. With regard to this clonotype: The junction shows a germline mismatch at one end, possibly a read error.

The CDR3 length is 16 residues. Germline CDR1 LGHNA, CDR2 YSLEER. TCRdb independently ran MiXCR on the RT-PCR reads; one entry per CDR3 protein. The data contain about 210,000 distinct CDR3 sequences, around two fifths of them seen just once; the ten biggest clones take up approximately 10%. The V gene is TRBV4-3, the J gene TRBJ2-7; 11 bases agree with TRBD1. Sequenced input: blood, either unsorted or a sorted T cell fraction (not recorded which). This sequence originates from a human donor who was either an allogeneic HSCT recipient or a stem cell or donor lymphocyte infusion donor (not recorded which). It is not recorded whose cells these are; they may come from a transplant donor. DNA of the CDR3: TGCGCCAGCAGCCAAGATCGGACAGGGGGCTCCCACGAGCAGTACTTC. Protein sequence: CASSQDRTGGSHEQYF.